Listed here are 25 T cell receptor beta chains from one sample, sequenced in a study of T cell responses to AZD1222 COVID-19 vaccine. TCRdb's table, derived via immunoSEQ multiplex PCR, lists solely in-frame clones and lacks some. Of roughly 70,000 clones listed, roughly four fifths are singletons. The material was peripheral blood, obtained on day 0 of AZD1222 vaccination. These receptors were obtained from an adult in good health.

This chain's CDR3 is CASSSQGGGQPQHF. CDR3 in DNA: TGTGCCAGCAGTTCCCAAGGTGGGGGTCAGCCCCAGCATTTT. The rearrangement joins TRBV6-6 to TRBJ1-5, with D possibly matching TRBD1 (5 bases). The CDR3 covers 14 residues. Between the trimmed V and J ends, which lost 4 bases and 6 bases, there was a span of 13 bases. CDR1 and CDR2 from the germline V gene are MNHNY and SVGAGI (reference sequence).

The rearrangement links TRBV19 to TRBJ1-4; D is undetermined. This CDR3 is 14 amino acids long. Germline V lookup: CDR1 LNHDA, CDR2 SQIVND (reference sequence). The V end was cut by 3 bases, the J end by 1 base, with 6 bases between. CDR3 sequence: CASSIGGTNEKLFF. The CDR3 bases are TGTGCCAGTAGTATCGGTGGAACTAATGAAAAACTGTTTTTT.

This chain connects TRBV25-1 to TRBJ1-2; D unclear. V was pared by 3 bases and J by 8 bases, with 13 bases between. Germline lookup yields CDR1 MGHDK and CDR2 SYGVNS. CDR3 length: 13 amino acids. The CDR3 spells CASSDVFGGGYTF. The CDR3 bases are TGTGCCAGCAGTGATGTGTTTGGCGGAGGCTACACCTTC.

The genes are TRBV12-5 and TRBJ2-2, with TRBD1 as a possible D gene (5 bases). The CDR3 has 13 residues. Germline values: CDR1 LGHNT, CDR2 FRNRAP. Trimming took off 5 bases at V and 3 bases at J, with 7 bases between the two ends. The CDR3 sequence is CASGPGYTGELFF. The CDR3 DNA sequence: TGTGCTAGTGGTCCAGGGTACACCGGGGAGCTGTTTTTT.

Only a few counts were recorded for this clone. The V gene is TRBV7-9, the J gene TRBJ2-7; 7 bases align to TRBD1. The CDR3 sequence is 17 residues long. J lost 3 bases, V lost 5 bases, and 16 bases had no gene match. Germline V CDR1 and CDR2: SEHNR, FQNEAQ (reference sequence). CDR3 bases: TGTGCCAGCAGCGCGCTAGAGGCACAGGGGTTTCTCTACGAGCAGTACTTC. Encoded protein: CASSALEAQGFLYEQYF.

The J gene is TRBJ1-5, the V gene TRBV20-1; D ambiguous. V dropped 5 bases and J dropped 5 bases, with 7 bases sitting between them. Germline lookup yields CDR1 DFQATT and CDR2 SNEGSKA (reference sequence). This CDR3 is 11 amino acids long. CDR3: CSARTHQPQHF. CDR3 in DNA: TGCAGTGCTCGGACGCATCAGCCCCAGCATTTT.

The sample holds one count of this clone. The chain links TRBV11-3 to TRBJ2-7; D is perhaps TRBD2 (6 bases). In germline, CDR1 is SGHNT, CDR2 YENEEA. Trimming stripped 5 bases from V and 7 bases from J, with 21 bases between. The CDR3 totals 15 residues. The CDR3 spells CASSLRLGEADEQYF. The CDR3 coding sequence is TGTGCCAGCAGCCTCCGACTAGGAGAGGCTGATGAGCAGTACTTC.

The chain is built from TRBV4-1 and TRBJ2-1; D gene ambiguous. V lost 1 base and J 11 bases, leaving 9 bases between the germline ends. Per the germline V gene, CDR1 is MGHRA and CDR2 is YSYEKL. This CDR3 spans 12 amino acids. This CDR3 reads CASSQALHQQFF. The CDR3 DNA reads as TGCGCCAGCAGCCAAGCCCTCCACCAGCAGTTCTTC.

This clone appeared a few times. The chain employs TRBV7-9 and TRBJ2-1, with 10 nucleotides matching TRBD2. The CDR3 is 16 residues long. Germline V gene sequence: CDR1 SEHNR, CDR2 FQNEAQ (reference sequence). Unmatched junction bases numbered 8, after V lost 5 bases and J lost 4 bases. CDR3 loop: CASSPGVAGGYNEQFF. CDR3 DNA: TGTGCCAGCAGCCCTGGGGTAGCGGGGGGTTACAATGAGCAGTTCTTC.

This clone was counted only a few times. V gene TRBV24-1 combines with J gene TRBJ2-7; D is uncertain. CDR3 length equals 14 residues. The V gene's germline CDR1 is KGHDR and CDR2 SFDVKD. V lost 4 bases, J lost 4 bases, and 13 bases lay in between. CDR3 residues: CATSETRTPYEQYF. The CDR3 nucleotides read TGTGCCACCAGTGAAACCCGTACCCCGTACGAGCAGTACTTC.

This clone occurred once. The genes are TRBV15 and TRBJ1-6, with D unresolved. Looked up from germline, CDR1 is LNHNV and CDR2 is YYDKDF (reference sequence). V dropped 5 bases and J dropped 9 bases, with 8 bases sitting between them. CDR3 length: 12 amino acids. The CDR3 region has the DNA TGTGCCACCAGCGCCGGTAGTTCACCCCTCCACTTT. This sequence encodes CATSAGSSPLHF.

The chain employs TRBV24-1 and TRBJ2-7, with 8 bases fitting TRBD1. V dropped 10 bases and J dropped 3; count of bases not matched to a gene: 16. CDR3 size: 16 residues. Germline V gene lookup returns CDR1 KGHDR and CDR2 SFDVKD. CDR3 region: CATVIPLRGRGYEQYF. CDR3 bases: TGTGCCACTGTCATCCCCCTCAGGGGGCGAGGCTACGAGCAGTACTTC.

The rearrangement uses TRBV19 and TRBJ2-7; no clear D. CDR1 is LNHDA, CDR2 SQIVND, per germline (reference sequence). The ends were cut back, 3 bases at V and 3 bases at J, with 9 bases in the middle. The CDR3 is made up of 13 amino acids. The CDR3 region is CASSIDGLYEQYF. In nucleotides, the CDR3 is TGTGCCAGTAGTATCGACGGTCTCTACGAGCAGTACTTC.

This chain uses TRBV19 with TRBJ2-5; D not certain. The CDR3 is 16 residues long. Trimming took off 1 base at V and 0 bases at J, with 12 bases between the two ends. Germline assignment: CDR1 LNHDA and CDR2 SQIVND (reference sequence). The CDR3 DNA sequence: TGTGCCAGTAGTATAGTGGGTGGCGAGTACCAAGAGACCCAGTACTTC. Translated: CASSIVGGEYQETQYF.

The chain has TRBV12-3 or TRBV12-4 and TRBJ2-7; the D is unclear. CDR3 length: 13 amino acids. The V end was cut by 3 bases, the J end by 6 bases, with 12 bases between. CDR3 in DNA: TGTGCCAGCAGTTTTCTGGGGTCTGGCGAGCAGTACTTC. It codes for CASSFLGSGEQYF.

This clone was seen only a few times. The chain has TRBV19 and TRBJ1-2; D is ambiguous. The V end was cut by 0 bases, the J end by 7 bases, with 9 bases between. Germline values: CDR1 LNHDA, CDR2 SQIVND (reference sequence). CDR3 length equals 13 residues. The CDR3 loop is CASSIDPLSGYTF. The CDR3 DNA reads as TGTGCCAGTAGTATAGACCCCCTGTCTGGCTACACCTTC.

The chain has TRBV4-1 and TRBJ1-1; 8 positions agree with TRBD1. The CDR3 has 15 residues. Trimming took 2 bases from V and 1 from J; bases not matched to a gene: 3. CDR1 is MGHRA, CDR2 YSYEKL, per germline. Here the CDR3 DNA reads TGCGCCAGCAGCCAACCGGACAGGGCGAACACTGAAGCTTTCTTT. Protein sequence: CASSQPDRANTEAFF.

The rearrangement links TRBV19 to TRBJ2-7; unclear D gene. Germline CDR1 is LNHDA and CDR2 is SQIVND (reference sequence). Trimming removed 0 bases at V and 0 bases at J, with 9 bases between. There are 15 residues in the CDR3. The CDR3 protein is CASSIEGRSSYEQYF. The CDR3 nucleotides read TGTGCCAGTAGTATAGAGGGCAGGAGCTCCTACGAGCAGTACTTC.

The chain joins TRBV6-2 or TRBV6-3 to TRBJ2-7, with D possibly being TRBD1 (6 bases). This CDR3 has 13 amino acids. Germline V gives CDR1 MNHEY, CDR2 SVGEGT. V gave up 4 bases and J gave up 9 bases, with 16 bases separating them. CDR3 nucleotide sequence: TGTGCCAGCAGTTCGCCCTCTTTGGGGGCGCAGTACTTC. It yields the protein CASSSPSLGAQYF.

This clone turned up a few times. The chain couples TRBV6-5 to TRBJ1-6; D might be TRBD1 (5 bases). Trimming removed 8 bases at V and 5 bases at J, with 10 bases between. Germline lookup yields CDR1 MNHEY and CDR2 SVGAGI. The CDR3 is 13 residues long. DNA of the CDR3: TGTGCCAGCGAACAGGTGGATAATTCACCCCTCCACTTT. It yields the protein CASEQVDNSPLHF.

V is TRBV9 and J is TRBJ2-5; TRBD2 aligns across 14 bases. The junction had 2 bases not matched to a gene; V was cut back by 0 bases and J by 1 base. Germline V gene data show CDR1 as SGDLS and CDR2 as YYNGEE. The CDR3 spans 17 residues. The CDR3 nucleotides read TGTGCCAGCAGCGTAGGGGGACTAGCGGGGGCCCAAGAGACCCAGTACTTC. Translation: CASSVGGLAGAQETQYF.

The chain uses TRBV5-6 and TRBJ1-4; TRBD1 is a possible D gene (5 bases). From germline, CDR1 is SGHDT and CDR2 YYEEEE. The CDR3 has 16 residues. Trimming shortened V by 2 bases and J by 4 bases, and 15 bases separated the two germline ends. CDR3 residues: CASSFSFRAGNEKLFF. The CDR3 nucleotides read TGTGCCAGCAGCTTTTCATTCAGGGCCGGTAATGAAAAACTGTTTTTT.

CDR3 DNA sequence: TGTGCCAGCAGCTTAACTGTTGGACAGTCAGAGACCCAGTACTTC. It is translated as CASSLTVGQSETQYF. The chain combines TRBV7-2 with TRBJ2-5; the D gene is possibly TRBD1 (6 bases). The germline V and J ends were trimmed by 2 bases and 4 bases, with 14 bases remaining between them. The CDR3 totals 15 residues. The germline gives CDR1 SGHTA, CDR2 FQGNSA.

The chain employs TRBV30 and TRBJ2-5; a possible D gene is TRBD2 (6 bases). Trimming pared 0 bases from V and 4 bases from J, leaving 9 bases between. This CDR3 spans 13 amino acids. The germline V gene encodes CDR1 GTSNPN and CDR2 SVGIG (reference sequence). CDR3 bases: TGTGCCTGGAGTGTACTAGCAAGAGAGACCCAGTACTTC. As protein: CAWSVLARETQYF.

The chain couples TRBV11-3 to TRBJ2-5, with D hard to call. Germline V gene lookup returns CDR1 SGHNT and CDR2 YENEEA. V lost 5 bases and J 3 bases, leaving 4 bases between the germline ends. The CDR3 runs to 11 residues. This chain's CDR3 is CASSIKETQYF. CDR3 DNA sequence: TGTGCCAGCAGCATAAAAGAGACCCAGTACTTC.